The 13 T cell receptor beta chains reported below all come from one sample, sequenced in a study of cytomegalovirus exposure and HLA in healthy donors. The PCR was carried out with 60 Vbeta primers and 13 Jbeta primers. Profiled with immunoSEQ multiplex PCR; TCRdb holds only in-frame clones, not every one. Counted here are about 150,000 clones, approximately 73% occurring once; the ten biggest clones make up under 7%. Input material: PBMCs. Receptors originate from a woman aged 18-35 years in good health and CMV-seropositive.

This chain uses TRBV13 with TRBJ2-7; 8 bases align to TRBD2. Germline trimming cut 5 bases from V and 3 bases from J; bases unmatched to any gene: 6. Germline assignment: CDR1 PRHDT and CDR2 FYEKMQ (reference sequence). CDR3 length equals 14 residues. DNA of the CDR3: TGTGCCAGCAGCCCGCGGGAGGACCGCTACGAGCAGTACTTC. This gives the protein CASSPREDRYEQYF.

This chain uses TRBV5-8 with TRBJ2-7, with 7 bases aligning to TRBD1. The length of the CDR3 is 11 residues. After removal of 7 bases from V and 3 bases from J, the junction contained 1 base not matched to a gene. Per germline, CDR1 SGHTS and CDR2 YDEGEE. The CDR3 here is CASGTVYEQYF. DNA for the CDR3: TGTGCCAGCGGGACAGTCTACGAGCAGTACTTC.

The V gene is TRBV9, the J gene TRBJ2-7, with 7 bases that match TRBD2. The V segment lost 3 bases and the J segment 0 bases; nucleotides outside the gene matches: 3. The CDR3 covers 14 residues. Germline-derived CDR1 and CDR2 are SGDLS and YYNGEE. This chain's CDR3 is CASSEGGGSYEQYF. CDR3 nucleotide sequence: TGTGCCAGCAGCGAAGGCGGGGGCTCCTACGAGCAGTACTTC.

This chain connects TRBV10-3 to TRBJ2-6; a possible D gene is TRBD2 (5 bases). Trimming removed 4 bases from V and 0 bases from J, with 10 bases in between. This CDR3 spans 16 amino acids. Per the germline V gene, CDR1 is ENHRY and CDR2 is SYGVKD. CDR3 coding DNA: TGTGCCATCAGTGTAGGACTGAACTCTGGGGCCAACGTCCTGACTTTC. It encodes CAISVGLNSGANVLTF.

This chain links TRBV5-1 with TRBJ2-1; 11 positions agree with TRBD2. Germline CDR1 reads SGHRS; CDR2 reads YFSETQ. Trimming took 3 bases from V and 0 from J; bases not matched to a gene: 5. The CDR3 runs 17 residues. Written as DNA, the CDR3 is TGCGCCAGCAGCTCTAGCGGGGGGACTATCTCCTACAATGAGCAGTTCTTC. Protein: CASSSSGGTISYNEQFF.

The chain is built from TRBV12-1 and TRBJ1-5. TRBV12-1 is termed a pseudogene. The CDR3 consists of 19 residues. CDR3 region: CASSSTGAQGAGSNQPQHF. The CDR3 DNA is TGTGCCAGCAGTTCTACTGGGGCGCAGGGCGCGGGGAGCAATCAGCCCCAGCATTTT.

This sequence joins TRBV30 and TRBJ1-1; a possible D gene is TRBD1 (5 bases). The germline CDR1 and CDR2 sequences are GTSNPN and SVGIG (reference sequence). The V end was cut by 5 bases, the J end by 5 bases, with 15 bases between. This CDR3 has 13 amino acids. CDR3 protein: CAWYRDFGTEAFF. The CDR3 DNA sequence: TGTGCCTGGTACCGGGACTTTGGGACTGAAGCTTTCTTT.

The V call is TRBV10-2, the J call TRBJ2-7; D perhaps matches TRBD1 (6 bases). Germline CDR1 is WSHSY and CDR2 is SAAADI. With 4 bases removed from V and 0 bases from J, the gap between germline ends came to 10 bases. CDR3 length: 14 amino acids. CDR3 DNA sequence: TGCGCCAGCAGTGTGAGGACAGACTCCTACGAGCAGTACTTC. It codes for CASSVRTDSYEQYF.

The V gene is TRBV5-1, the J gene TRBJ2-7, with TRBD1 matching over 9 bases. There are 14 residues in the CDR3. Germline lookup yields CDR1 SGHRS and CDR2 YFSETQ. Unmatched junction bases numbered 4, after V lost 1 base and J lost 5 bases. The CDR3 is CASSLTGGVHEQYF. CDR3 coding DNA: TGCGCCAGCAGCTTGACAGGGGGCGTCCACGAGCAGTACTTC.

V gene TRBV7-8 combines with J gene TRBJ2-5; perhaps TRBD2 as D (6 bases). Germline CDR1 and CDR2: SGHVS and FQNEAQ. The CDR3 length is 16 residues. The V gene lost 2 bases and the J gene lost 1 base, with 14 bases spanning the gap. DNA of the CDR3: TGTGCCAGCAGCTTAATTTACGCGGGGCTCCAAGAGACCCAGTACTTC. Translated: CASSLIYAGLQETQYF.

The chain uses TRBV5-1 and TRBJ2-5; 9 nucleotides agree with TRBD1. CDR1 and CDR2 (germline): SGHRS, YFSETQ. The CDR3 totals 17 residues. V lost 3 bases, J lost 5 bases, and 14 bases stayed unmatched. CDR3 DNA sequence: TGCGCCAGCAGCTCCCAGACCTGGACAGGGGATGAGGAGACCCAGTACTTC. This gives the protein CASSSQTWTGDEETQYF.

CDR3 nucleotide sequence: TGTGCCAGCAGCTTAGCAGACAGGGGGTCGGGGGAGCTGTTTTTT. Amino acid sequence: CASSLADRGSGELFF. The chain carries TRBV11-2 and TRBJ2-2; 9 nucleotides match TRBD1. The CDR3 has 15 residues. The V gene's germline CDR1 is SGHAT and CDR2 FQNNGV. J gave up 8 bases and V 1 base, and 5 bases lay outside the gene matches.

The chain employs TRBV7-9 and TRBJ2-3; TRBD2 is a possible D gene (6 bases). The CDR3 consists of 15 residues. V was cut by 6 bases and J by 0 bases, with 13 bases left in between. The germline gives CDR1 SEHNR, CDR2 FQNEAQ (reference sequence). The CDR3 reads CASRSPGLSTDTQYF. DNA of the CDR3: TGTGCCAGCAGGTCACCGGGACTGAGCACAGATACGCAGTATTTT. Using reference TRBV7-9 and TRBJ2-3 for the parts outside the CDR3, the full variable domain is DTGVSQNPRHKITKRGQNVTFRCDPISEHNRLYWYRQTLGQGPEFLTYFQNEAQLEKSRLLSDRFSAERPKGSFSTLEIQRTEQGDSAMYLCASRSPGLSTDTQYFGPGTRLTVL.